The 27 T cell receptor beta chains reported below all come from one sample, sequenced in a study of T cells in localized non-small cell lung cancer. The data were produced by immunoSEQ multiplex PCR, yet TCRdb's version contains in-frame clones alone and is incomplete. The sample has 130,000 or so clones, more than 80% seen once; the top ten hold approximately 1.5%. The material was peripheral blood, obtained before any cancer treatment. The receptors come from a female donor of 60 years or more with stage I lung adenocarcinoma.

This clone was seen a few times. This chain connects TRBV5-1 to TRBJ1-2; D is undetermined. Trimming stripped 0 bases from V and 3 bases from J, with 12 bases between. CDR1 and CDR2 from the germline V gene are SGHRS and YFSETQ. The CDR3 sequence is 15 residues long. The CDR3 here is CASSLAGTWYYGYTF. CDR3 sequence (DNA): TGCGCCAGCAGCTTGGCAGGTACGTGGTACTATGGCTACACCTTC.

The genes are TRBV28 and TRBJ2-7, with 7 nucleotides matching TRBD1. This CDR3 contains 15 residues. V shed 6 bases and J 3 bases; nucleotides not matched to a gene: 11. Germline V gene sequence: CDR1 MDHEN, CDR2 SYDVKM. CDR3 DNA sequence: TGTGCCAGCAGCAAAAACCCGGGACAGAGCTACGAGCAGTACTTC. It translates to CASSKNPGQSYEQYF.

This chain connects TRBV27 to TRBJ2-3; perhaps TRBD1 as D (6 bases). V lost 2 bases, J lost 1 base, and 13 bases lay in between. There are 16 residues in the CDR3. The germline V gene encodes CDR1 MNHEY and CDR2 SMNVEV (reference sequence). The CDR3 loop reads CASSLTDRLGTDTQYF. The DNA of the CDR3 is TGTGCCAGCAGTTTAACCGACAGGCTCGGCACAGATACGCAGTATTTT.

The V call is TRBV4-1, the J call TRBJ2-7; TRBD2 aligns across 7 bases. The CDR3 runs 15 residues. The V gene's germline CDR1 is MGHRA and CDR2 YSYEKL. Losses at the gene ends were 2 bases for V and 7 bases for J; bases not matched to a gene: 11. CDR3 coding DNA: TGCGCCAGCAGCCAAACCTTCCTGACTAGCCGGGAGCAGTACTTC. This sequence encodes CASSQTFLTSREQYF.

The V call is TRBV30, the J call TRBJ2-5; TRBD1 might be the D (6 bases). V lost 2 bases to trimming and J lost 4 bases, with 14 bases between them. The CDR3 loop spans 14 amino acids. In germline, CDR1 is GTSNPN, CDR2 SVGIG (reference sequence). The CDR3 loop reads CAWSSGAMGETQYF. CDR3 nucleotide sequence: TGTGCCTGGAGTTCAGGGGCAATGGGAGAGACCCAGTACTTC.

This sequence joins TRBV11-2 and TRBJ2-3; D is unresolved. Per the germline V gene, CDR1 is SGHAT and CDR2 is FQNNGV. CDR3 length equals 15 residues. V was trimmed by 8 bases and J by 0 bases, leaving 15 bases between them. The CDR3 DNA reads as TGTGCCAGCGCCTTTCGGGTACAAAGCACAGATACGCAGTATTTT. Translated: CASAFRVQSTDTQYF.

This chain connects TRBV29-1 to TRBJ2-7; D call uncertain. This CDR3 has 11 residues. V dropped 3 bases and J dropped 4 bases, with 7 bases sitting between them. Germline assignment: CDR1 SQVTM and CDR2 ANQGSEA. CDR3 sequence (DNA): TGCAGCGTTGAGGTGCCGTACGAGCAGTACTTC. Translated: CSVEVPYEQYF.

The chain has TRBV7-9 and TRBJ2-7, with D hard to call. From germline, CDR1 is SEHNR and CDR2 FQNEAQ (reference sequence). The CDR3 runs to 12 residues. V shed 3 bases and J shed 3 bases, with 6 bases lying between them. In DNA, the CDR3 is TGTGCCAGCAGCTTTGACCACTACGAGCAGTACTTC. Amino acid sequence: CASSFDHYEQYF.

The J gene is TRBJ2-5, the V gene TRBV6-6; 9 bases are a match to TRBD2. Looked up from germline, CDR1 is MNHNY and CDR2 is SVGAGI (reference sequence). The CDR3 runs 14 residues. The V gene end was trimmed by 7 bases and the J gene end by 5 bases; junction bases not matched to a gene: 8. CDR3 sequence reads: CASIGGRAGETQYF. CDR3 DNA sequence: TGTGCCAGCATTGGCGGGAGGGCCGGGGAGACCCAGTACTTC.

The J gene is TRBJ2-3, the V gene TRBV7-3; D remains unclear. Trimming pared 5 bases from V and 0 bases from J, leaving 3 bases between. The CDR3 has 12 amino acids. Germline V lookup: CDR1 SGHTA, CDR2 FQGTGA. CDR3 loop: CASSQSTDTQYF. In DNA form, the CDR3 reads TGTGCCAGCAGCCAAAGCACAGATACGCAGTATTTT.

This sequence joins TRBV5-1 and TRBJ2-3; D may be TRBD1 or TRBD2 (5 bases each). Trimming removed 4 bases from V and 0 bases from J, with 12 bases in between. The CDR3 has 15 amino acids. Germline values: CDR1 SGHRS, CDR2 YFSETQ. The CDR3, as DNA: TGCGCCAGCAGCCCTAGCAGGGCTAGCACAGATACGCAGTATTTT. This codes for CASSPSRASTDTQYF.

The J gene is TRBJ2-7, the V gene TRBV7-7, with 8 bases lining up with TRBD2. Germline V gene lookup returns CDR1 SSHAT and CDR2 FNYEAQ (reference sequence). This CDR3 has 13 amino acids. V was clipped by 5 bases and J by 7 bases; unmatched bases: 7. As DNA, the CDR3 is TGTGCCAGCAGCCTAAGCGGGAGCAGTGAGCAGTACTTC. Translation: CASSLSGSSEQYF.

The chain employs TRBV28 and TRBJ1-1; the D gene is possibly TRBD1 (5 bases). Trimming removed 8 bases from V and 1 base from J, with 8 bases in between. The CDR3 loop spans 12 amino acids. Germline V gives CDR1 MDHEN, CDR2 SYDVKM. The CDR3 nucleotides are TGTGCCAGCGGGGGTTCGAACACTGAAGCTTTCTTT. This codes for CASGGSNTEAFF.

The chain has TRBV5-1 and TRBJ1-3; 8 bases align to TRBD1. After removal of 2 bases from V and 3 bases from J, the junction contained 16 bases not matched to a gene. CDR1 is SGHRS, CDR2 YFSETQ, per germline. There are 19 residues in the CDR3. CDR3 nucleotide sequence: TGCGCCAGCAGCTTTTTCGTCCCGGGACAGGTTTCTGGTGGAAACACCATATATTTT. Translation: CASSFFVPGQVSGGNTIYF.

The genes are TRBV5-6 and TRBJ2-7; possibly TRBD2 for D (6 bases). The CDR3 spans 16 residues. Looked up from germline, CDR1 is SGHDT and CDR2 is YYEEEE. Trimming shortened V by 3 bases and J by 1 base, and 17 bases separated the two germline ends. Written as DNA, the CDR3 is TGTGCCAGCAGCTCAGATCCGGGACTCCTATCCTACGAGCAGTACTTC. Its translation: CASSSDPGLLSYEQYF. Full variable domain (missing parts from reference TRBV5-6 and TRBJ2-7): DAGVTQSPTHLIKTRGQQVTLRCSPKSGHDTVSWYQQALGQGPQFIFQYYEEEERQRGNFPDRFSGHQFPNYSSELNVNALLLGDSALYLCASSSDPGLLSYEQYFGPGTRLTVT.

The table lists this clone with a count of one. The chain has TRBV9 and TRBJ2-1; D may be TRBD1 (5 bases). Germline values: CDR1 SGDLS, CDR2 YYNGEE. Trimming stripped 0 bases from V and 2 bases from J, with 12 bases between. This CDR3 is built from 16 residues. The CDR3 here is CASSVDTGDAYNEQFF. The CDR3 DNA reads TGTGCCAGCAGCGTAGACACAGGAGATGCCTACAATGAGCAGTTCTTC.

The chain carries TRBV28 and TRBJ2-2; 7 nucleotides agree with TRBD1. Per the germline V gene, CDR1 is MDHEN and CDR2 is SYDVKM. CDR3 size: 14 residues. V shed 3 bases, J shed 6 bases, and the junction held 4 bases outside the gene matches. The CDR3 nucleotides read TGTGCCAGCAGTTTCGGGACAGTCGCCGGGGAGCTGTTTTTT. Its protein product is CASSFGTVAGELFF.

The V gene is TRBV5-4, the J gene TRBJ2-7, with 8 positions matching TRBD2. J was trimmed by 0 bases and V by 1 base; bases with no gene match: 6. This CDR3 comprises 16 residues. In germline, CDR1 is SGHNT, CDR2 YYREEE (reference sequence). The CDR3: CASSLPSGSTSYEQYF. CDR3 DNA: TGTGCCAGCAGCTTGCCTAGCGGGTCGACCTCCTACGAGCAGTACTTC. Full variable domain (missing parts from reference TRBV5-4 and TRBJ2-7): ETGVTQSPTHLIKTRGQQVTLRCSSQSGHNTVSWYQQALGQGPQFIFQYYREEENGRGNFPPRFSGLQFPNYSSELNVNALELDDSALYLCASSLPSGSTSYEQYFGPGTRLTVT.

This clone has only one observation. This chain links TRBV19 with TRBJ2-7, with D uncertain. This CDR3 has 15 residues. The V gene lost 1 base and the J gene lost 2 bases, with 12 bases spanning the gap. Per the germline V gene, CDR1 is LNHDA and CDR2 is SQIVND (reference sequence). The CDR3 region has the DNA TGTGCCAGTAGTATAGTCCCGGAGTTTACCTACGAGCAGTACTTC. It encodes CASSIVPEFTYEQYF.

The chain employs TRBV7-6 and TRBJ1-2, with 8 bases that match TRBD1. Germline values: CDR1 SGHVS, CDR2 FNYEAQ. V dropped 4 bases and J dropped 0; count of bases not matched to a gene: 13. CDR3 length equals 18 residues. The CDR3 loop is CASSSLQTGARANYGYTF. Here the CDR3 DNA reads TGTGCCAGCAGCTCCCTTCAGACAGGGGCCCGAGCTAACTATGGCTACACCTTC.

J is TRBJ2-3 and V is TRBV5-1; the D gene is possibly TRBD2 (5 bases). CDR1 is SGHRS, CDR2 YFSETQ, per germline. V shed 0 bases and J shed 1 base, with 18 bases lying between them. This CDR3 region has 18 residues. CDR3 residues: CASSLVNPRAPGTDTQYF. The DNA for the CDR3 is TGCGCCAGCAGCTTGGTCAATCCGCGGGCCCCGGGCACAGATACGCAGTATTTT.

The rearrangement joins TRBV10-2 to TRBJ2-2; TRBD2 matches at 10 bases. This CDR3 comprises 14 residues. Germline loops: CDR1 WSHSY, CDR2 SAAADI. V shed 6 bases, J shed 3 bases, and the junction held 1 base outside the gene matches. CDR3 protein: CASRAGGYTGELFF. As DNA, the CDR3 is TGCGCCAGCAGAGCGGGAGGGTACACCGGGGAGCTGTTTTTT.

The gene calls are TRBV30 and TRBJ2-1, with 15 bases identical to TRBD2. Germline lookup yields CDR1 GTSNPN and CDR2 SVGIG (reference sequence). The ends lost 0 bases at V and 4 bases at J; junction bases unmatched: 1. This CDR3 has 16 amino acids. The CDR3 loop is CAWSVGTSGRYNEQFF. DNA for the CDR3: TGTGCCTGGAGTGTCGGGACTAGCGGGAGGTACAATGAGCAGTTCTTC.

The chain recombines TRBV2 with TRBJ1-1; no clear D. CDR1 is SNHLY, CDR2 FYNNEI, per germline. The CDR3 is 14 residues long. Between the trimmed V and J ends, which lost 4 bases and 1 base, there was a span of 10 bases. CDR3 sequence: CASSAVTSNTEAFF. The CDR3 DNA sequence: TGTGCCAGCAGTGCTGTAACTTCGAACACTGAAGCTTTCTTT.

The chain combines TRBV9 with TRBJ2-5; 7 bases are a match to TRBD2. The V and J ends lost 0 bases and 3 bases, in that order; junction bases with no gene match: 5. In germline, CDR1 is SGDLS, CDR2 YYNGEE. The CDR3 extends over 15 amino acids. CDR3 sequence reads: CASSVEGAGEETQYF. The CDR3 nucleotides read TGTGCCAGCAGCGTAGAAGGTGCGGGAGAAGAGACCCAGTACTTC.

This clone has a single count. The rearrangement uses TRBV7-9 and TRBJ2-5; no clear D gene. The V gene lost 0 bases and the J gene lost 5 bases, with 7 bases spanning the gap. The germline V gene encodes CDR1 SEHNR and CDR2 FQNEAQ (reference sequence). The length of the CDR3 is 13 residues. CDR3 amino acids: CASSLAVGETQYF. CDR3 nucleotide sequence: TGTGCCAGCAGCTTAGCGGTAGGGGAGACCCAGTACTTC.

This clone came up a few times. The V gene is TRBV30, the J gene TRBJ1-1, with unresolved D. The V end lost 3 bases, the J end lost 11 bases, and 10 bases lay between the germline ends. CDR3 size: 10 residues. Germline assignment: CDR1 GTSNPN and CDR2 SVGIG (reference sequence). CDR3 in DNA: TGTGCCTGGAGAGACCAGACTGCTTTCTTT. This encodes CAWRDQTAFF. The full variable domain, with the rest looked up from reference TRBV30 and TRBJ1-1, is SQTIHQWPATLVQPVGSPLSLECTVEGTSNPNLYWYRQAAGRGLQLLFYSVGIGQISSEVPQNLSASRPQDRQFILSSKKLLLSDSGFYLCAWRDQTAFFGQGTRLTVV.